Below, 8 T cell receptor beta chains from the same sample are listed, as sequenced in a study of cytomegalovirus exposure and HLA in healthy donors. Sequencing was performed with immunoSEQ multiplex PCR; in TCRdb, only in-frame clones are kept and a portion is missing. Counted here are more than 300,000 clones, 80% to 90% occurring once; the ten biggest clones make up around 0.8%. Sequences were obtained from PBMCs. The receptors come from a woman aged 18-29 years in good health and CMV-seronegative.

The V and J genes are TRBV30 and TRBJ2-1; possible D gene TRBD2, 6 bases. Looked up from germline, CDR1 is GTSNPN and CDR2 is SVGIG (reference sequence). The CDR3 loop spans 16 amino acids. V lost 0 bases, J lost 11 bases, and 23 bases lay in between. In DNA, the CDR3 is TGTGCCTGGAGTGTACGGCTTTTTAACGGGGGTTCTCAGCAGTTCTTC. It codes for CAWSVRLFNGGSQQFF.

The chain couples TRBV15 to TRBJ1-2, with unresolved D. Trimming shortened V by 5 bases and J by 2 bases, and 12 bases separated the two germline ends. The CDR3 is made up of 14 amino acids. Germline V gives CDR1 LNHNV, CDR2 YYDKDF (reference sequence). The DNA of the CDR3 is TGTGCCACCAGCCCAAGCGCGTCAAACTATGGCTACACCTTC. It yields the protein CATSPSASNYGYTF.

The count of this clone is one. This chain's CDR3 is CASSAETGNLGSPLHF. As DNA, the CDR3 is TGTGCCAGCAGCGCGGAAACAGGGAATCTAGGTTCACCCCTCCACTTT. The gene calls are TRBV5-4 and TRBJ1-6; weak D call: TRBD1 (6 bases). Germline V gene lookup returns CDR1 SGHNT and CDR2 YYREEE (reference sequence). Between the trimmed V and J ends, which lost 4 bases and 9 bases, there was a span of 20 bases. CDR3 length equals 16 residues.

The chain combines TRBV27 with TRBJ2-7; 8 bases are a match to TRBD2. J gave up 3 bases and V 0 bases, and 7 bases lay outside the gene matches. CDR3 length: 16 residues. Germline CDR1 MNHEY, CDR2 SMNVEV (reference sequence). CDR3 coding DNA: TGTGCCAGCAGTTTATCGGGCCTTACTAGCGGCTACGAGCAGTACTTC. Translated, it gives CASSLSGLTSGYEQYF.

This chain uses TRBV5-4 with TRBJ2-7, with D perhaps matching TRBD2 (6 bases). The V gene's germline CDR1 is SGHNT and CDR2 YYREEE (reference sequence). Trimming cost V 0 bases and J 0 bases, with 10 bases left between them. The CDR3 contains 15 residues. The CDR3 spells CASSLDGGDSYEQYF. Written as DNA, the CDR3 is TGTGCCAGCAGCTTGGACGGCGGGGACTCCTACGAGCAGTACTTC.

The chain carries TRBV12-5 and TRBJ2-7; 8 bases map to TRBD2. This CDR3 spans 16 amino acids. Looked up from germline, CDR1 is LGHNT and CDR2 is FRNRAP. The junction had 15 bases not matched to a gene; V was cut back by 3 bases and J by 8 bases. CDR3 nucleotide sequence: TGTGCTAGTGGTTTCAACCCACAACTCGCGGGGGGCCAGCAGTACTTC. Amino acids: CASGFNPQLAGGQQYF.

This clone has just one count. This chain links TRBV9 with TRBJ1-2, with D unclear. V lost 3 bases to trimming and J lost 9 bases, with 9 bases between them. The CDR3 covers 11 residues. Germline CDR1 and CDR2: SGDLS and YYNGEE. The CDR3 DNA is TGTGCCAGCAGCGAGGTCAGGAGCTACACCTTC. Translated, it gives CASSEVRSYTF.

The chain couples TRBV7-2 to TRBJ2-7, with TRBD1 identical over 7 bases. CDR1 is SGHTA and CDR2 is FQGNSA in the germline V gene. The CDR3 length is 13 residues. J gave up 2 bases and V 5 bases, and 3 bases lay outside the gene matches. The chain's CDR3 is CASSVDRAYEQYF. The CDR3 bases are TGTGCCAGCAGCGTTGACAGGGCCTACGAGCAGTACTTC.